The 29 T cell receptor beta chains below all came from one sample that was sequenced in a study of identical twins. TCRdb re-called the 5' RACE reads through MiXCR, storing one row per CDR3 protein. The table has 240,000 or so distinct CDR3 sequences, more than 9.5% seen once. The same data also contributed to another study, on yellow fever vaccine responses in identical twins.

Specimen: memory (CD45RO+) T cells sorted from blood. The receptor source for this set is a woman aged 18-35 years in good health.

The chain combines TRBV6-5 with TRBJ2-3; the match to TRBD2 covers 8 bases. CDR3 length: 16 residues. The trim removed 4 bases at V and 2 bases at J, leaving 8 bases unmatched. Germline loops: CDR1 MNHEY, CDR2 SVGAGI. The CDR3 nucleotides are TGTGCCAGCAGTTGGTTCCGCGGGGGGAACACAGATACGCAGTATTTT. This encodes CASSWFRGGNTDTQYF.

The chain has TRBV6-5 and TRBJ1-6; D ambiguous. CDR1 is MNHEY, CDR2 SVGAGI, per germline. The V gene lost 6 bases and the J gene lost 7 bases, with 13 bases spanning the gap. This CDR3 region has 14 residues. CDR3 sequence reads: CASSYGYQNSPLHF. The CDR3 coding sequence is TGTGCCAGCAGCTACGGGTATCAAAATTCACCCCTCCACTTT.

The chain employs TRBV28 and TRBJ2-7; D is unresolved. Per germline, CDR1 MDHEN and CDR2 SYDVKM. The CDR3 length is 15 residues. V was pared by 4 bases and J by 3 bases, with 16 bases between. CDR3 residues: CASSSPPQILYEQYF. The CDR3 region has the DNA TGTGCCAGCAGTTCCCCGCCACAGATACTCTACGAGCAGTACTTC.

This clonotype occurred once. This may arise from a read error, as a much more abundant clone is one base away. The V gene is TRBV3-1, the J gene TRBJ2-5; the D is unclear. This CDR3 comprises 11 residues. The V end lost 0 bases, the J end lost 12 bases, and 8 bases lay between the germline ends. Germline V gives CDR1 LGHDT, CDR2 YNNKEL (reference sequence). The CDR3 protein is CASSQDRNKYF. The CDR3 nucleotides read TGTGCCAGCAGCCAAGATAGGAACAAGTACTTC.

The CDR3 sequence is CASRDLDRSSYEQYF. The DNA of the CDR3 is TGTGCCAGCAGAGACCTGGACAGGTCGTCCTACGAGCAGTACTTC. This chain joins TRBV6-2 or TRBV6-3 and TRBJ2-7; 7 nucleotides line up with TRBD1. The germline CDR1 and CDR2 sequences are MNHEY and SVGEGT. This CDR3 spans 15 amino acids. With V trimmed by 6 bases and J by 1 base, 9 bases remained unmatched.

The chain carries TRBV9 and TRBJ2-3, with 16 bases lining up with TRBD2. The length of the CDR3 is 20 residues. The germline V gene has CDR1 SGDLS and CDR2 YYNGEE. Losses at the gene ends were 1 base for V and 1 base for J; bases not matched to a gene: 9. CDR3 sequence (DNA): TGTGCCAGCAGCGTAACCGCCGGGACTAGCGGGGGGGCCGGCACAGATACGCAGTATTTT. It translates to CASSVTAGTSGGAGTDTQYF.

A note on this clonotype: Relative to the germline gene, one junction end is altered; a read error may explain this. The chain couples TRBV6-5 to TRBJ2-3; a weak D match, TRBD2 (6 bases). Germline V gene data show CDR1 as MNHEY and CDR2 as SVGAGI. This CDR3 region has 15 residues. CDR3 coding DNA: TGTGCCAGCAGTCACTCAACGGGAGAGCGAAATACGCAGTATTTT. It translates to CASSHSTGERNTQYF.

This clonotype was detected ten times or more. V is TRBV14 and J is TRBJ2-5, with 7 bases identical to TRBD2. Germline V gene lookup returns CDR1 SGHDN and CDR2 FVKESK. V shed 7 bases, J shed 7 bases, and the junction held 18 bases outside the gene matches. The CDR3 consists of 16 residues. The CDR3 region has the DNA TGTGCCAGCAAAGGAGCGAGACTAGCAGGGCCCGGGACCCAGTACTTC. Translated: CASKGARLAGPGTQYF. The complete variable domain, with remaining parts taken from reference TRBV14 and TRBJ2-5, reads EAGVTQFPSHSVIEKGQTVTLRCDPISGHDNLYWYRRVMGKEIKFLLHFVKESKQDESGMPNNRFLAERTGGTYSTLKVQPAELEDSGVYFCASKGARLAGPGTQYFGPGTRLLVL.

This clonotype was detected only a few times. The rearrangement links TRBV6-2 or TRBV6-3 to TRBJ2-1; 9 bases line up with TRBD2. The CDR3 runs to 14 residues. Trimming at V came to 9 bases and at J to 7 bases, leaving 10 bases not matched to a gene. Germline V CDR1 and CDR2: MNHEY, SVGEGT. The CDR3 nucleotides read TGTGCCAGGGCGGCTAGCGGGGAGTTTAATGAGCAGTTCTTC. Translating gives CARAASGEFNEQFF.

Many counts were recorded for this clonotype. The J gene is TRBJ1-1, the V gene TRBV7-9; D not certain. Germline values: CDR1 SEHNR, CDR2 FQNEAQ (reference sequence). This CDR3 contains 14 residues. Trimming took 6 bases from V and 4 from J, leaving 15 bases between them. The CDR3 sequence: CASRPRGRGTEAFF. The CDR3 DNA reads as TGTGCCAGCAGACCGAGAGGGCGGGGCACTGAAGCTTTCTTT.

The chain uses TRBV29-1 and TRBJ2-2; no definite D call. Between the trimmed V and J ends, which lost 6 bases and 6 bases, there was a span of 8 bases. Looked up from germline, CDR1 is SQVTM and CDR2 is ANQGSEA. The CDR3 totals 11 residues. The CDR3 region is CSVESPGELFF. DNA for the CDR3: TGCAGCGTGGAATCCCCCGGGGAGCTGTTTTTT.

This rearrangement joins TRBV28 to TRBJ1-1; D remains ambiguous. V was shortened by 5 bases and J by 5 bases, with 6 bases between the two germline ends. The CDR3 has 11 residues. The V gene's germline CDR1 is MDHEN and CDR2 SYDVKM. The CDR3 region has the DNA TGTGCCAGCAGTAGATTAACTGAAGCTTTCTTT. This translates into CASSRLTEAFF.

This clonotype was detected ten times or more. V is TRBV11-2 and J is TRBJ2-1; unclear D gene. Germline CDR1 is SGHAT and CDR2 is FQNNGV. This CDR3 is 15 amino acids long. Trimming removed 3 bases from V and 3 bases from J, with 12 bases in between. CDR3 coding DNA: TGTGCCAGCAGCTTTACCGGTCAACTCTACAATGAGCAGTTCTTC. This gives the protein CASSFTGQLYNEQFF.

Remarks on this clonotype: Sequence at one end of the junction differs from germline and may be a read error. The rearrangement joins TRBV7-7 to TRBJ2-2; TRBD2 is a possible D gene (5 bases). The CDR3 is 15 residues long. The germline CDR1 and CDR2 sequences are SSHAT and FNYEAQ (reference sequence). The CDR3 protein is CASSLEPGNTGELFF. In nucleotides, the CDR3 is TGTGCTAGCAGCTTAGAACCGGGAAACACCGGGGAGCTGTTTTTT.

This clonotype came up a few times. CDR3 loop: CASSPIGGASYNEQFF. DNA for the CDR3: TGTGCCAGCAGCCCTATAGGGGGGGCCTCCTACAATGAGCAGTTCTTC. V usage is TRBV3-1 and J usage is TRBJ2-1, with D perhaps TRBD2 (7 bases). V gave up 4 bases and J gave up 0 bases, with 13 bases separating them. The CDR3 sequence is 16 residues long. From germline, CDR1 is LGHDT and CDR2 YNNKEL (reference sequence).

This clonotype was seen a few times. The chain is built from TRBV6-4 and TRBJ2-1, with 9 bases aligning to TRBD2. The CDR3 is 16 residues long. The junction had 5 bases not matched to a gene; V was cut back by 3 bases and J by 2 bases. The V gene's germline CDR1 is MRHNA and CDR2 SNTAGT. The CDR3 region is CASSEGVAGAYNEQFF. The CDR3, as DNA: TGTGCCAGCAGTGAAGGGGTAGCGGGAGCCTACAATGAGCAGTTCTTC.

The gene calls are TRBV5-8 and TRBJ2-7, with TRBD2 matching 7 bases. V trimming: 2 bases; J trimming: 0 bases; junction bases outside the gene matches: 8. The CDR3 is made up of 16 amino acids. Per germline, CDR1 SGHTS and CDR2 YDEGEE. For the CDR3, the DNA is TGTGCCAGCAGCTTTGCACTAGCGTTGAGCTCCTACGAGCAGTACTTC. Encoded protein: CASSFALALSSYEQYF.

This clonotype was found a few times. The V call is TRBV7-2, the J call TRBJ2-1, with D perhaps matching TRBD2 (6 bases). V was shortened by 5 bases and J by 7 bases, with 21 bases between the two germline ends. The CDR3 consists of 16 residues. CDR1 SGHTA and CDR2 FQGNSA come from the germline V gene. CDR3 in amino acids: CASSLEGTLPGNEQFF. The CDR3 coding sequence is TGTGCCAGCAGCCTAGAAGGGACTCTACCGGGGAATGAGCAGTTCTTC.

The chain links TRBV9 to TRBJ2-4; possibly TRBD2 for D (5 bases). V was pared by 6 bases and J by 7 bases, with 17 bases between. The CDR3 spans 14 residues. Germline V gene sequence: CDR1 SGDLS, CDR2 YYNGEE. In nucleotides, the CDR3 is TGTGCCAGCACCGGATCCACCTTAGCGAACATTCAGTACTTC. It specifies CASTGSTLANIQYF.

The V gene is TRBV7-3, the J gene TRBJ2-3; 8 nucleotides line up with TRBD2. V was pared by 2 bases and J by 4 bases, with 8 bases of the junction left unmatched. Germline V gene data show CDR1 as SGHTA and CDR2 as FQGTGA. The CDR3 runs to 16 residues. CDR3 in amino acids: CASSLRGSGAPDTQYF. The DNA of the CDR3 is TGTGCCAGCAGCTTACGGGGTAGCGGGGCCCCAGATACGCAGTATTTT.

V is TRBV4-2 and J is TRBJ2-7; 8 nucleotides agree with TRBD1. V was pared by 4 bases and J by 3 bases, with 5 bases of the junction left unmatched. The CDR3 sequence is 14 residues long. The germline V gene encodes CDR1 LGHNA and CDR2 YNFKEQ. CDR3 nucleotide sequence: TGTGCCAGCAGCCGGCAGACAGGGGACTACGAGCAGTACTTC. It specifies CASSRQTGDYEQYF.

This clonotype showed up many times. The chain joins TRBV12-3 or TRBV12-4 to TRBJ1-3, with a possible D match to TRBD1 (5 bases). V lost 6 bases to trimming and J lost 0 bases, with 9 bases between them. This CDR3 is built from 14 residues. CDR3 protein: CASRPDISGNTIYF. The CDR3 bases are TGTGCCAGCAGACCGGACATCTCTGGAAACACCATATATTTT.

This clonotype has just a few counts. The V gene is TRBV28, the J gene TRBJ2-5; D gene ambiguous. V lost 5 bases and J 9 bases, leaving 13 bases between the germline ends. Per the germline V gene, CDR1 is MDHEN and CDR2 is SYDVKM. The CDR3 covers 12 residues. CDR3 coding DNA: TGTGCCAGCAGTCAGGACCTCCGGTCCCAGTACTTC. The encoded protein is CASSQDLRSQYF.

This clonotype was seen a few times. This chain uses TRBV10-2 with TRBJ2-1; tentatively, D is TRBD2 (5 bases). The V end lost 1 base, the J end lost 6 bases, and 19 bases lay between the germline ends. Germline V gene sequence: CDR1 WSHSY, CDR2 SAAADI. The CDR3 consists of 17 residues. CDR3 sequence: CASSEFLGIPRGNEQFF. Here the CDR3 DNA reads TGCGCCAGCAGTGAGTTCCTCGGGATACCCCGGGGCAATGAGCAGTTCTTC.

The rearrangement links TRBV4-2 to TRBJ2-5; D is undetermined. V was pared by 1 base and J by 5 bases, with 8 bases between. The CDR3 has 13 residues. Germline V gene lookup returns CDR1 LGHNA and CDR2 YNFKEQ. The CDR3 DNA sequence: TGTGCCAGCAGCCAAGGTTTGCACGAGACCCAGTACTTC. Translation: CASSQGLHETQYF.

The chain employs TRBV6-4 and TRBJ2-1; TRBD2 agrees at 11 bases. Germline values: CDR1 MRHNA, CDR2 SNTAGT. With V trimmed by 7 bases and J by 6 bases, 5 bases remained unmatched. CDR3 size: 14 residues. The CDR3 bases are TGTGCCAGCAACCCCGGGACTAGCGGCAATGAGCAGTTCTTC. Residues: CASNPGTSGNEQFF.

The chain has TRBV5-6 and TRBJ2-1, with 9 nucleotides matching TRBD2. Germline V gives CDR1 SGHDT, CDR2 YYEEEE. The junction had 8 bases not matched to a gene; V was cut back by 0 bases and J by 7 bases. The CDR3 spans 16 residues. The CDR3 DNA reads TGTGCCAGCAGCTTGGTCTGGCGGGGGGGCGCTAATGAGCAGTTCTTC. Protein: CASSLVWRGGANEQFF.

This clonotype has just a few counts. CDR3 loop: CASSFPGGPNTDTQYF. DNA for the CDR3: TGTGCCAGCAGCTTTCCAGGGGGGCCCAACACAGATACGCAGTATTTT. The chain joins TRBV7-2 to TRBJ2-3, with D possibly matching TRBD1 (7 bases). CDR3 size: 16 residues. CDR1 is SGHTA, CDR2 FQGNSA, per germline. V lost 3 bases to trimming and J lost 2 bases, with 15 bases between them.

This clonotype has at least ten counts. J is TRBJ2-2 and V is TRBV7-9, with 9 nucleotides matching TRBD1. The germline gives CDR1 SEHNR, CDR2 FQNEAQ (reference sequence). The CDR3 runs 15 residues. With 6 bases clipped from V and 5 bases from J, the junction kept 7 bases outside the gene matches. CDR3 nucleotides: TGTGCCAGCAGGCCGCCGGGACAGGGTACCGGGGAGCTGTTTTTT. Translating gives CASRPPGQGTGELFF.